Below are 3 T cell receptor beta chains sequenced from a single sample in a study of T cell repertoires in cytomegalovirus infection. Each CDR3 protein is one row after TCRdb ran MiXCR on the reads. The data hold about 130,000 distinct CDR3 sequences, with approximately 30% observed a single time. These receptors are not linked to any known antigen. Specimen: CD8+ T cells from cultured PBMCs, collected from culture after CMV antigen stimulation. Receptor source: a human donor in good health (CMV status not recorded). Some clones in this sample may be carry-over from other donors' samples.

This clonotype was observed a few times. The chain combines TRBV28 with TRBJ2-7; 8 positions match TRBD1. The CDR3 spans 18 residues. J lost 0 bases, V lost 4 bases, and 14 bases had no gene match. Germline assignment: CDR1 MDHEN and CDR2 SYDVKM. CDR3 protein: CASSSDRVGGQGSYEQYF. In DNA, the CDR3 is TGTGCCAGCAGTTCGGACAGGGTGGGGGGCCAGGGCTCCTACGAGCAGTACTTC.

In this sample, this clonotype turned up a few times. This chain links TRBV19 with TRBJ1-2, with TRBD1 matching 11 bases. The CDR3 is 16 residues long. Germline CDR1 reads LNHDA; CDR2 reads SQIVND (reference sequence). V was pared by 4 bases and J by 6 bases, with 10 bases of the junction left unmatched. The CDR3 DNA is TGTGCCAGTAGTACCACCCCACCGGGACAGGGGGATGGCTACACCTTC. Translation gives CASSTTPPGQGDGYTF.

Ten or more counts support this clonotype. The J gene is TRBJ2-1, the V gene TRBV7-2; no definite D call. The CDR3 has 14 amino acids. Germline V gene data show CDR1 as SGHTA and CDR2 as FQGNSA. V shed 5 bases and J shed 8 bases, with 16 bases lying between them. The CDR3: CASSPVLPPDEQFF. The CDR3 nucleotides are TGTGCCAGCAGCCCCGTCTTACCCCCCGATGAGCAGTTCTTC.